What follows is one T cell receptor beta chain and its context. The target of this receptor is not known. No base quality information exists; no much larger clone differs at one position. Other DNA sequences in the sample encode the same CDR3. Each collaborating institution followed its own protocols to collect whole blood in K2EDTA tubes. Collaborator samples were shipped for TCRbeta analysis as frozen whole blood, isolated PBMCs, or DNA extracted from either sample type. The data were obtained in a study of blood T cell repertoires in COVID-19 (dated by TCRdb to the early 2020s). Study-level background: The collaborator samples originated in the United States, Italy and Spain and spanned the acute and convalescent phases of COVID-19. The material from the prospective study consisted of cDNA or gDNA derived from T cells, B-cell-depleted T cells, or PBMCs. Deeply sampled blood TCRbeta repertoires from subjects exposed to, actively infected with, or recovered from COVID-19 were included in the dataset. The repertoires were made available in a free public database intended to serve as a resource for research on the immune response to SARS-CoV-2. Samples were obtained from the ongoing ImmuneRACE study (first 160 participants) and from about 1,300 subjects provided by 6 global collaborators. The sample metadata nearly always contained a de-identified subject ID, COVID-19 status, age in years and sex. Where available, HLA class I and class II types were obtained from metadata supplied by the sample provider rather than from assay-based typing.

Results and caveats for the whole study, not just this receptor: Clinical and demographic metadata were provided uncurated, with the amount varying by source and participant.

The germline V gene supplies CDR1 SGDLS and CDR2 YYNGEE. From the cysteine up to the phenylalanine, the CDR3 has a length of 15 residues. Only the CDR3 portion is preserved as DNA: 45 bases, with reading frame beginning at the first base. After removal of 0 bases from V and 5 bases from J, the junction retains 7 bases not matched to a gene. TCRbeta CDR3 regions were amplified from genomic DNA by means of the immunoSEQ Assay, a bias-controlled multiplex PCR. On the study's bioinformatics: The number of nucleated cells in each sample was estimated from the amplification of reference gene primers within the assay. To quantify the absolute abundance of each unique TCRbeta CDR3 rearrangement, sequence reads were collapsed and filtered. For each sample, productive Simpson clonality was calculated as the square root of Simpson's diversity index across productive rearrangements. In its TCRdb copy, this immuneACCESS table keeps in-frame sequences only and misses some clones. Where compared with another copy, unresolved V genes explain less than half of these, and the others have no known cause. V and J calls and clone size are as listed in that table; D and trimming were resolved from the DNA. Recorded for this sample are under 300,000 clones; 86% of them occurred a single time. The top ten clones comprise 6.2% of the sample.

The receptor's source is a man aged 55 to 70 with acute or convalescent COVID-19. The sequencing sample was made of peripheral blood. The chain links TRBV9 with TRBJ2-5; 7 central bases correspond to TRBD1. The DNA reads TGTGCCAGCAGCGTAGCGGGTAGGGGGCCTGAGACCCAGTACTTC. This translates into CASSVAGRGPETQYF.